Shown below are 8 T cell receptor beta chains from a single sample sequenced in a study of PD-1 blockade in classical Hodgkin lymphoma. Sequenced by immunoSEQ multiplex PCR; TCRdb stores in-frame clones only, minus some. The data contain 45,000 to 50,000 clones, around 81% of them seen just once; the ten biggest clones take up 20% to 25%. Relapse after autologous stem cell transplantation occurred in every patient, and brentuximab vedotin exposure varied. The sequenced sample was peripheral blood mononuclear cells (PBMCs), obtained before the second cycle of nivolumab. The receptors shown here come from a human donor with classical Hodgkin lymphoma.

CDR3 bases: TGTGCCAGCAGTCAGGGGGCAAAGGAGACCCAGTACTTC. The encoded protein is CASSQGAKETQYF. The chain has TRBV2 and TRBJ2-5; 8 bases agree with TRBD1. V trimming: 5 bases; J trimming: 5 bases; junction bases outside the gene matches: 4. The CDR3 runs 13 residues. Germline-derived CDR1 and CDR2 are SNHLY and FYNNEI.

V and J are TRBV19 and TRBJ2-4; D not certain. Germline V gene lookup returns CDR1 LNHDA and CDR2 SQIVND (reference sequence). V gave up 0 bases and J gave up 6 bases, with 18 bases separating them. The CDR3 has 17 residues. The CDR3 spells CASSIESINWVGNIQYF. In DNA, the CDR3 is TGTGCCAGTAGTATAGAGAGCATAAACTGGGTGGGAAACATTCAGTACTTC. The complete variable domain, with remaining parts taken from reference TRBV19 and TRBJ2-4, reads DGGITQSPKYLFRKEGQNVTLSCEQNLNHDAMYWYRQDPGQGLRLIYYSQIVNDFQKGDIAEGYSVSREKKESFPLTVTSAQKNPTAFYLCASSIESINWVGNIQYFGAGTRLSVL.

The chain uses TRBV7-9 and TRBJ2-5; TRBD1 or TRBD2 may be the D gene (6 bases each). CDR1 is SEHNR, CDR2 FQNEAQ, per germline (reference sequence). The CDR3 runs 14 residues. The V and J ends lost 5 bases and 5 bases respectively, with 15 bases between them. The CDR3 protein is CASSVFGGLETQYF. As DNA, the CDR3 is TGTGCCAGCAGCGTATTTGGGGGGCTTGAGACCCAGTACTTC.

The chain has TRBV6-5 and TRBJ2-2; D is unclear. V gave up 8 bases and J gave up 5 bases, with 15 bases separating them. CDR3 length: 14 residues. Germline V CDR1 and CDR2: MNHEY, SVGAGI. The CDR3 DNA follows: TGTGCCAGCCGAAGGGTGTTGGGGACCGGGGAGCTGTTTTTT. Amino acids: CASRRVLGTGELFF.

The gene calls are TRBV19 and TRBJ1-5; D not resolved. Trimming removed 2 bases at V and 0 bases at J, with 11 bases between. Germline V CDR1 and CDR2: LNHDA, SQIVND (reference sequence). This CDR3 has 16 residues. The CDR3 sequence is CASSIFARASNQPQHF. CDR3 coding DNA: TGTGCCAGTAGTATATTTGCTCGGGCTAGCAATCAGCCCCAGCATTTT.

The chain is built from TRBV28 and TRBJ2-5; no reliable D call. From germline, CDR1 is MDHEN and CDR2 SYDVKM. The CDR3 loop spans 13 amino acids. The V end lost 6 bases, the J end lost 4 bases, and 12 bases lay between the germline ends. CDR3 DNA sequence: TGTGCCAGCAGCCTAAGGAACGGAGAGACCCAGTACTTC. Protein sequence: CASSLRNGETQYF.

The J gene is TRBJ2-2, the V gene TRBV7-2; 7 nucleotides match TRBD2. The J segment lost 4 bases and the V segment lost 3 bases, leaving 8 bases of the junction unmatched. From germline, CDR1 is SGHTA and CDR2 FQGNSA. The CDR3 loop spans 16 amino acids. CDR3 protein: CASSFRGSFSTGELFF. CDR3 in DNA: TGTGCCAGCAGCTTCCGCGGGAGCTTTAGCACCGGGGAGCTGTTTTTT.

DNA for the CDR3: TGTGCCAGCAATAAGGACAGGGATTCACCCCTCCACTTT. It translates to CASNKDRDSPLHF. The rearrangement links TRBV9 to TRBJ1-6; 8 nucleotides match TRBD1. The CDR3 has 13 residues. J was trimmed by 8 bases and V by 6 bases; bases with no gene match: 4. Germline V gene lookup returns CDR1 SGDLS and CDR2 YYNGEE.